This TCR beta chain was identified during a study of blood T cell repertoires in COVID-19. Study at large: The United States, Italy and Spain supplied acute and convalescent COVID-19 samples. From T cells, B-cell-depleted T cells, or PBMCs came the material, which was cDNA or gDNA.

Per the study methods: Researchers report that nucleated cell counts were estimated from reference gene primer amplification. Here immunoSEQ multiplex PCR was the method, and the copy in TCRdb shows in-frame clones only, minus some. D and trimming come from the DNA, and the V and J calls and clone size come from that table. Here the sample spans around 22,000 clones, about nine tenths being singletons. V gave up 7 bases and J gave up 0 bases, with 9 bases separating them. This CDR3 contains 13 residues. Looked up from germline, CDR1 is MNHEY and CDR2 is SVGAGI. Sample: peripheral blood. The TCR comes from a woman aged 65 to 85 with active COVID-19. The V gene is TRBV6-5, the J gene TRBJ1-2; D is unclear. The CDR3 DNA is TGTGCCAGCAAGAGCGCCTCTAACTATGGCTACACCTTC. This sequence encodes CASKSASNYGYTF.